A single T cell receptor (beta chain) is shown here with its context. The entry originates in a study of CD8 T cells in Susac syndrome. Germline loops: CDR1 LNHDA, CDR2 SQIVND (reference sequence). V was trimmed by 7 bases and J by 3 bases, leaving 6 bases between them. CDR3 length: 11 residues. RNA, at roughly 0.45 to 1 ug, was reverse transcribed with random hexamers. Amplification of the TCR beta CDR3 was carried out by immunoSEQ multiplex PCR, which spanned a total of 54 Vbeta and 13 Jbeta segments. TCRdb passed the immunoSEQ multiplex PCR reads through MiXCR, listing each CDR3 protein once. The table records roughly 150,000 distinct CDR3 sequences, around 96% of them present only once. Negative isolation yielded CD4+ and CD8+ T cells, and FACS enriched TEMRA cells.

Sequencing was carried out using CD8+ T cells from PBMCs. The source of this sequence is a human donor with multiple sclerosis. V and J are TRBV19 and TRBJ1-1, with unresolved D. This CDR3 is CASTGYTEAFF. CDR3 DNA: TGTGCCAGTACTGGGTACACTGAAGCTTTCTTT.